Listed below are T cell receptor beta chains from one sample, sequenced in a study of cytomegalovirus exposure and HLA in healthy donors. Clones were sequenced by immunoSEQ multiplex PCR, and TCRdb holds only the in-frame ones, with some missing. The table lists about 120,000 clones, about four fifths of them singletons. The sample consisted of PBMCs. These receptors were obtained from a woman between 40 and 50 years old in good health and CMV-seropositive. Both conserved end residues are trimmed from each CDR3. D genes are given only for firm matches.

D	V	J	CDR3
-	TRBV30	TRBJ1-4	AWSAGLGGEKLF
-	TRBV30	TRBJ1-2	AWSEFAGQSYGYT
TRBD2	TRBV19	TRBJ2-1	ASTLIHIGGSSYNEQF
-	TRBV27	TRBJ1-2	ASSPWTVGNYGYT
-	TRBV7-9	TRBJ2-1	ASSLGLVNYNEQF
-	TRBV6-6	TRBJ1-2	ASSRTEPYGYT
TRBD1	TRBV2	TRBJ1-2	ASNRDSYGYT
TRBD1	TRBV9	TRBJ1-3	ASSGPGQGKTGNTIY
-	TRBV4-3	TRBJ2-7	ASSTTGPPDEQY
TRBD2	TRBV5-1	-	ASSLGLAVSYEQY
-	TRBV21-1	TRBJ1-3	ASSKGQGNTIY
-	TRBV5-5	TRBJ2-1	ASSLALAEYNEQF
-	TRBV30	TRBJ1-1	AWSELGGTEAF
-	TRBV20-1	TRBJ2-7	SARDTYEQY
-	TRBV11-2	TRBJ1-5	ASSLNGGDNQPQH
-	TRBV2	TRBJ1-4	ASTEYEKLF
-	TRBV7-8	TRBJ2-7	ASSPGVSFQY
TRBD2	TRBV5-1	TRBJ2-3	ASSATSGGVLTDTQY
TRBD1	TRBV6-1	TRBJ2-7	ASSEADRGYYEQY
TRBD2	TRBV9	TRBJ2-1	ASSVSASGRSGYNEQF
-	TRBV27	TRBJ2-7	ASSLSLGSYEQY
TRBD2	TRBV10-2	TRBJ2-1	ASSEYITGTSGRNEQF
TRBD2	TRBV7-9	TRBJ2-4	SSSILAGGPGNIQY
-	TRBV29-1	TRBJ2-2	SVDVGRANTGELF
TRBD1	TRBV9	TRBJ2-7	ASSVGSRDRGYEQY
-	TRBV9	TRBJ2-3	ASSVGGLDTQY
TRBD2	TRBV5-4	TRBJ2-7	ASSMGLAGNLDEQY
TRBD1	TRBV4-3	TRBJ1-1	ASSPGTGSTEAF
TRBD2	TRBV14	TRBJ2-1	ASSQDLGGRAYNEQF
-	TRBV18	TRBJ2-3	ASSPLREDTQY
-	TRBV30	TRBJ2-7	AWRDSRSYEQY
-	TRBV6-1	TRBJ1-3	ASSAPTTGFSGNTIY
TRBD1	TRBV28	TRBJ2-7	ASSVAGTVNFEQY
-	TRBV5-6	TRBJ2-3	ASSLAPDTQY
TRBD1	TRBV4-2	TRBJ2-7	ASSQVWDSVYEQY
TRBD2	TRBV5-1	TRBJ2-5	ASSLVASGGGETQY
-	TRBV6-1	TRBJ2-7	ASSPDYNEQY
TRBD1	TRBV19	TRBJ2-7	ASRRDRDDYEQY
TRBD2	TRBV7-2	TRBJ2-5	ASSLRLAGQETQY
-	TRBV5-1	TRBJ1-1	ASSLAGSPGNTEAF
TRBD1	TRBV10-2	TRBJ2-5	ASSARQGWQETQY
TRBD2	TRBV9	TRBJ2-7	ASSVAGGPNEQY
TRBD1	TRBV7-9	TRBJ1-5	ASSLADRGLQPQH
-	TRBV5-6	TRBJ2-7	ASSPLGGQLY
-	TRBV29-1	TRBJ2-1	SVDKGRPAYNEQF
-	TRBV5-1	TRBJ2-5	ASSLATTDSYQY
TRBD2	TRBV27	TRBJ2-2	ASTIAGTSDPGELF
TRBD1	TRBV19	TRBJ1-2	ASSIGIQGFYGYT
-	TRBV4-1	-	ASSQDPSDYEQY
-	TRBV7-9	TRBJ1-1	ASSLWPAGRMNTEAF
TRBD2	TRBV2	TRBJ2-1	ATRTSGREGYNEQF
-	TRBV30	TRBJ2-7	AWSVLWAEQY
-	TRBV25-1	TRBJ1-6	ASSDQGQSPLH
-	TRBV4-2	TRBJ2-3	ASSQEFGGDTQY
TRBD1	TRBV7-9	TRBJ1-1	ASSLRQGRADTEAF
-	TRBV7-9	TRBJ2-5	ASSLDRQETQY
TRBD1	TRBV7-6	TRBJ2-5	ASSKDRAETQY
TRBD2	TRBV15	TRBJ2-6	ATSRDQRGPGANVLT
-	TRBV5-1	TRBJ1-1	ASSLRGTSNTEAF
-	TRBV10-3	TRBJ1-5	AISGEAPGPQH